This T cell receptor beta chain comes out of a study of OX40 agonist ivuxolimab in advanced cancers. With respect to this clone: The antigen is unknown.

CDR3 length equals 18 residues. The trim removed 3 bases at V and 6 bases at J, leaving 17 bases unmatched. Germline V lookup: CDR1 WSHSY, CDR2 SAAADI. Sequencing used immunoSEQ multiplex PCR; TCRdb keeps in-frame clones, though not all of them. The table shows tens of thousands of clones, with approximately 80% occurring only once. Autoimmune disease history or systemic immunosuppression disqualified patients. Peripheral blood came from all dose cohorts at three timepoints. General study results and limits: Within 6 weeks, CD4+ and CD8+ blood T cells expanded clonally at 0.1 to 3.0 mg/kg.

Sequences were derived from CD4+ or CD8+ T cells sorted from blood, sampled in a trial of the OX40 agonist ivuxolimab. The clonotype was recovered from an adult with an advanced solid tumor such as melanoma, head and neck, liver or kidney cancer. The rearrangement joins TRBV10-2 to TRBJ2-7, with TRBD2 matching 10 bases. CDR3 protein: CASSDIVAGGVFSFEQYF. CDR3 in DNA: TGCGCCAGCAGTGATATCGTAGCGGGAGGTGTGTTTTCGTTCGAGCAGTACTTC.